The 2 T cell receptor beta chains reported below all come from one sample, sequenced in a study of siplizumab effects on memory and regulatory T cells. Assay used: immunoSEQ multiplex PCR; TCRdb lists only in-frame clones, some missing. Found here are around 110,000 clones, roughly 94% of them singletons; the top ten hold 1.5% to 2%. What was sequenced was non-Treg CD4+ T cells sorted from blood. Receptors were obtained from a human donor in good health.

The CDR3 DNA is TGTGCCAGCTCACCCCAGGAGGACACAGATACGCAGTATTTT. Its translation: CASSPQEDTDTQYF. The chain has TRBV18 and TRBJ2-3; D perhaps matches TRBD2 (5 bases). Germline lookup yields CDR1 KGHSH and CDR2 LQKENI. This CDR3 region has 14 residues. Between the trimmed V and J ends, which lost 3 bases and 2 bases, there was a span of 9 bases.

V usage is TRBV4-2 and J usage is TRBJ2-5; 8 bases align to TRBD1. V lost 1 base and J lost 5; bases outside the gene matches: 6. There are 15 residues in the CDR3. In germline, CDR1 is LGHNA, CDR2 YNFKEQ. The CDR3 bases are TGTGCCAGCAGCCAAGGGACAGGGAAGACTGAGACCCAGTACTTC. Its protein product is CASSQGTGKTETQYF.